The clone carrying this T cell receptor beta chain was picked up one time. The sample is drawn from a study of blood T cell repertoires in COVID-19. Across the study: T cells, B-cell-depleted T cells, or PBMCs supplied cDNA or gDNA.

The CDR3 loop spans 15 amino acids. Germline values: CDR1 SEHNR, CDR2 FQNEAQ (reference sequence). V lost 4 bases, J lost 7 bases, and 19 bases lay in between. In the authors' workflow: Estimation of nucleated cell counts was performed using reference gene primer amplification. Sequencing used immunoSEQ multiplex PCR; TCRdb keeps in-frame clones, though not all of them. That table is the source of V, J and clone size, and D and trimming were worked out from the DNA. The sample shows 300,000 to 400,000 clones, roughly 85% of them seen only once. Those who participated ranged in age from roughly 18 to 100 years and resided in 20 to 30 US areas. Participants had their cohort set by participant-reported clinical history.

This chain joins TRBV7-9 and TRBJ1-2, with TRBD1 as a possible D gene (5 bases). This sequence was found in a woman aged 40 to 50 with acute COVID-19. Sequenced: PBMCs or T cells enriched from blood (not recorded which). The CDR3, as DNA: TGTGCCAGCAGCTCTCCAAAGACAGATCCTCCTGGCTACACCTTC. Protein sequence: CASSSPKTDPPGYTF. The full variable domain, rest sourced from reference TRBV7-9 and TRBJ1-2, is DTGVSQNPRHKITKRGQNVTFRCDPISEHNRLYWYRQTLGQGPEFLTYFQNEAQLEKSRLLSDRFSAERPKGSFSTLEIQRTEQGDSAMYLCASSSPKTDPPGYTFGSGTRLTVV.